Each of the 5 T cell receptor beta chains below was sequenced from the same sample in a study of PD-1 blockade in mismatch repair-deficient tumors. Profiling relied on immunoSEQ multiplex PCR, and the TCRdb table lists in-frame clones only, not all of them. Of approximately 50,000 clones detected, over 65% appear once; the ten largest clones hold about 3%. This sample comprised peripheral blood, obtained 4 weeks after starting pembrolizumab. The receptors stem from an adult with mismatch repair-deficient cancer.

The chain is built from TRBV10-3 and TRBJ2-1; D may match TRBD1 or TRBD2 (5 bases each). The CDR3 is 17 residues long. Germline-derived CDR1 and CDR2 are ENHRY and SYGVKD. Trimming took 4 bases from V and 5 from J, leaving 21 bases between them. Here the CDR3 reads CAISASQQGRGHNEQFF. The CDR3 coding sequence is TGTGCCATCAGTGCCTCCCAGCAGGGACGTGGCCACAATGAGCAGTTCTTC.

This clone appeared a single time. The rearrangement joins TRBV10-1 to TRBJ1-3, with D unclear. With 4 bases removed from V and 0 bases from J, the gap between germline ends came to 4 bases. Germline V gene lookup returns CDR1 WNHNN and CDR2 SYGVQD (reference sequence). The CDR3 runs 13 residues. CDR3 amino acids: CASSAPSGNTIYF. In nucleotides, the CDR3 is TGCGCCAGCAGTGCCCCCTCTGGAAACACCATATATTTT.

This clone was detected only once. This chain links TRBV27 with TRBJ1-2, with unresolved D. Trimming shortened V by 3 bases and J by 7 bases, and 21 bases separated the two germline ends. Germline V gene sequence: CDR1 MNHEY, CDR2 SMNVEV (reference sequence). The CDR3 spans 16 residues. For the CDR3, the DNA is TGTGCCAGCAGTTTTTTGGACGGGCCCGGTTCAAGTGGCTACACCTTC. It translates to CASSFLDGPGSSGYTF.

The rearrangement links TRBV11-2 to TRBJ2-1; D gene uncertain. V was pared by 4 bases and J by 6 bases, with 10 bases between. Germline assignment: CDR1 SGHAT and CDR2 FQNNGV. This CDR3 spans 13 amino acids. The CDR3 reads CASSSPKGNEQFF. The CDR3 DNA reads TGTGCCAGCAGCTCCCCTAAGGGCAATGAGCAGTTCTTC.

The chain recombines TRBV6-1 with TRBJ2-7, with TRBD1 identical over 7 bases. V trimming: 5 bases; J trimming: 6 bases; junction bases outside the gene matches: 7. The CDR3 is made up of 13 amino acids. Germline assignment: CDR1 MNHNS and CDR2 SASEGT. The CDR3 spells CASSRQGWVEQYF. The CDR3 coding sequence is TGTGCCAGCAGTCGACAGGGATGGGTCGAGCAGTACTTC.